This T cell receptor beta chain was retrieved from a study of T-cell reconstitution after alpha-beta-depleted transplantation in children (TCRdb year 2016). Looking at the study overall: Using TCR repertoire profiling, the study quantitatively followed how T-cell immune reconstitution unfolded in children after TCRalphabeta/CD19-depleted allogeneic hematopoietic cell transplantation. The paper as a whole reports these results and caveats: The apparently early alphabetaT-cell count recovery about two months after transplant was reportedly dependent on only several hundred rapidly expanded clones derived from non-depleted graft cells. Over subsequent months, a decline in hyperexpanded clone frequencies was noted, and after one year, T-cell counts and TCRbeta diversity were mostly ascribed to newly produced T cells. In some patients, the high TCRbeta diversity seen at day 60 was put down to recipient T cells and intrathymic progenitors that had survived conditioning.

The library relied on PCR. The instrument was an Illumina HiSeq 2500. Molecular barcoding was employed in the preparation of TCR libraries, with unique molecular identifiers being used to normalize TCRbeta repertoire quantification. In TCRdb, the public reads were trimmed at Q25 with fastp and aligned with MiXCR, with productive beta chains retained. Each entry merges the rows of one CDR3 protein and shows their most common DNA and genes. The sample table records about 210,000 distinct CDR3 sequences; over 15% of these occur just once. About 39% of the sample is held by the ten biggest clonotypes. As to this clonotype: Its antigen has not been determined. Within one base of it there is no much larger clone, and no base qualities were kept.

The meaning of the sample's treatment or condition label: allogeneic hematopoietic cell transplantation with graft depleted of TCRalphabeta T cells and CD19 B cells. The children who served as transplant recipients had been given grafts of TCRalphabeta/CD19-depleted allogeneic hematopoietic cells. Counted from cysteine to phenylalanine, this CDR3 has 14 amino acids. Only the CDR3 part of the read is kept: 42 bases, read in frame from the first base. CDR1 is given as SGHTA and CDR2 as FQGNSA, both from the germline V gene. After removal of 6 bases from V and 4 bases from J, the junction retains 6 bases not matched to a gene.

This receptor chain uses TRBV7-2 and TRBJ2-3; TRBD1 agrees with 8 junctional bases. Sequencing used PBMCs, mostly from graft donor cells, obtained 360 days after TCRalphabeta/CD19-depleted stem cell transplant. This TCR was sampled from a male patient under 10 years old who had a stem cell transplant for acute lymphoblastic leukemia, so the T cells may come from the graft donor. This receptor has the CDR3 CASRSGGSADTQYF. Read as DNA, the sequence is TGTGCCAGCAGGTCAGGGGGCAGCGCAGATACGCAGTATTTT.